This T cell receptor (beta chain) was retrieved from a study of monozygotic twins with inflammatory bowel disease. Study-level results: Lower sharing of clonotypes with other individuals was seen in IBD patients than in healthy twins. This was most marked in patients showing signs of disease activity.

Input per TCR library consisted of 3500 ng of total RNA. Added by template switching were UMIs that each held a 6-nucleotide sample barcode. TCRdb re-called the 5' RACE reads; one entry per CDR3 protein, DNA not given. The sample has approximately 400,000 distinct CDR3 sequences, and its top ten clones hold about 2.6%. With respect to this clonotype: Its antigen is unidentified.

The receptor's source is a human donor with ulcerative colitis or Crohn's disease, or a healthy co-twin of an affected twin (not recorded which). Sequenced: blood.

CDR3 sequence reads: CASTRGGMNTEAFF. The chain carries TRBV19 and TRBJ1-1; TCRdb designates TRBD1, a call that cannot be tested without DNA. Germline CDR1 is LNHDA and CDR2 is SQIVND (reference sequence). The CDR3 consists of 14 residues.